Listed below are T cell receptor beta chains from one sample, sequenced in a study of blood T cell repertoires in COVID-19. Measured with immunoSEQ multiplex PCR; TCRdb has only the in-frame clones, and not every one. The sample consists of roughly 150,000 clones, roughly four fifths of them appearing once. Specimen: peripheral blood. These receptors all come from a human donor with acute or convalescent COVID-19. The donor label of this sample is uncertain. Both conserved end residues are trimmed from each CDR3. Some rows have no size entry. The others give once, few or many, or a class for an expanded clone.

length,V,size,J,CDR3
13,TRBV27,NA,TRBJ2-3,ASSLSGGGTDTQY
13,TRBV19,few,TRBJ1-5,ASSISARTGQPQH
10,TRBV12-3/TRBV12-4,NA,TRBJ2-3,ASSGGGDTQY
12,TRBV15,NA,TRBJ1-4,ATSRDGYNEKLF
13,TRBV27,NA,TRBJ1-5,ASSPDRGRNQPQH
15,TRBV27,NA,TRBJ2-3,ASSSKVRRGYTDTQY
12,TRBV14,NA,TRBJ2-5,ASSQPTGGETQY
13,TRBV5-1,NA,TRBJ1-4,ASSLTGQANEKLF
13,TRBV2,NA,TRBJ1-2,ASSAGQARFGGYT
13,TRBV30,NA,TRBJ1-5,AWTGRRGSNQPQH
14,TRBV6-5,NA,TRBJ1-6,ASSYSIWRNNSPLH
14,TRBV6-5,NA,TRBJ2-3,ASSYSPGGVTDTQY
12,TRBV6-6,NA,TRBJ1-2,ASSLTGTGYGYT
10,TRBV6-4,NA,TRBJ1-2,ASSPGQGGYT
14,TRBV18,NA,TRBJ1-5,ASSPSAASAGVPQH
12,TRBV19,NA,TRBJ2-3,ASSPQPGADTQY
13,TRBV27,NA,TRBJ1-2,ASRPDRVGGYGYT
13,TRBV5-1,NA,TRBJ1-6,ASSLDARGGSPLH
16,TRBV5-1,NA,TRBJ2-6,ASSSVLMSRSGANVLT
13,TRBV19,once,TRBJ2-1,ASTPTSGGANEQF
15,TRBV6-2/TRBV6-3,NA,TRBJ2-3,ASSYPPGRGRGDTQY
11,TRBV7-3,NA,TRBJ2-7,ASSYKWGDTLY
14,TRBV6-5,NA,TRBJ1-2,ASSWQQGNANYGYT
15,TRBV7-9,few,TRBJ2-3,ASSREAGGPRTDTQY
12,TRBV5-1,NA,TRBJ2-3,ASSLRAFTDTQY
11,TRBV30,NA,TRBJ2-3,AWSRGSTDTQY
15,TRBV9,NA,TRBJ1-3,ASSPLGLFSSGNTIY
14,TRBV3-1/TRBV3-2,NA,TRBJ1-5,ASSQDGQGVHQPQH
16,TRBV21-1,NA,TRBJ1-4,ASSKAGTGYPTNEKLF